The rows below give T cell receptor beta chains drawn from one sample of a study of blood T cell repertoires in COVID-19. Using immunoSEQ multiplex PCR, the repertoire was profiled, and TCRdb retains in-frame clones only, with some absent. The profile shows approximately 220,000 clones, approximately 80% of them singletons. The specimen sequenced was PBMCs or T cells enriched from blood (not recorded which). The receptors originated from a woman between 40 and 55 years old with acute COVID-19. Both conserved end residues are part of each CDR3. The order of the fields is clone size, D gene, J gene, V gene, CDR3 DNA, CDR3 protein. D genes are given only for firm matches. For some rows the clone size is stated as once, few or many, or as a class when expanded; others skip it.

>.|.|TRBJ2-7|TRBV7-2
TGTGCCAGCAGCGCCGCAGGGGCAGCCTACGAGCAGTACTTC
CASSAAGAAYEQYF
>.|.|TRBJ1-1|TRBV6-1
TGTGCCAGCAGTGACCCCCGTAGGGAGATGAACACTGAAGCTTTCTTT
CASSDPRREMNTEAFF
>.|TRBD1|TRBJ1-4|TRBV4-3
TGCGCCAGCAGCCAAGACAGGGGGCGGAATGAAAAACTGTTTTTT
CASSQDRGRNEKLFF
>.|TRBD1|TRBJ2-3|TRBV30
TGTGCCTGGGACGGGACAGGGGACCGCACAGATACGCAGTATTTT
CAWDGTGDRTDTQYF
>once|.|TRBJ2-5|TRBV6-2/TRBV6-3
TGTGCCAGCAGTTATGAGGCAATGGAGACCCAGTACTTC
CASSYEAMETQYF
>.|.|TRBJ1-1|TRBV2
TGTGCCAGCAGGGAGAACCCGCAGGGGAGCACTGAAGCTTTCTTT
CASRENPQGSTEAFF
>.|.|TRBJ2-5|TRBV11-3
TGTGCCAGCAGTCAACCACCAGGGACCCAGTACTTC
CASSQPPGTQYF
>once|TRBD1|TRBJ2-2|TRBV4-3
TGCGCCAGCAGCTTAACAGGGGGCGCCTTCACCGGGGAGCTGTTTTTT
CASSLTGGAFTGELFF
>.|.|TRBJ1-2|TRBV28
TGTGCCAGCAGTTTCTCCCTCTATGGCTACACCTTC
CASSFSLYGYTF
>.|.|TRBJ2-7|TRBV12-3/TRBV12-4
TGTGCCAGCAGTTTAGGACAGTCCACCGAGCAGTACTTC
CASSLGQSTEQYF
>few|.|TRBJ1-3|TRBV5-1
TGCGCCAGCAGCTTATCATTAGGGTCGGGAGCCGGAAACACCATATATTTT
CASSLSLGSGAGNTIYF
>.|TRBD2|TRBJ2-1|TRBV10-3
TGTGCCATCAGTGAGCTGCCGGGACTAGCCGGTGAGCAGTTCTTC
CAISELPGLAGEQFF
>.|.|TRBJ1-2|TRBV30
TGTGCCTGGCGTATCCTATATGGCTACACCTTC
CAWRILYGYTF
>.|.|TRBJ1-5|TRBV28
TGTGCCAGCAGTAGAGGACACCCTAGCAATCAGCCCCAGCATTTT
CASSRGHPSNQPQHF
>few|TRBD1|TRBJ1-4|TRBV7-9
TGTGCCAGCAGCAAAAGACAGGGAGGTAATGAAAAACTGTTTTTT
CASSKRQGGNEKLFF
>.|.|TRBJ1-1|TRBV10-2
TGCGCCAGCAGGAGCTCGGGGATTAACACTGAAGCTTTCTTT
CASRSSGINTEAFF
>.|TRBD1|TRBJ1-5|TRBV28
TGTGCCAGCAGAACCGGACAGGGTAGTACCCAGCCCCAGCATTTT
CASRTGQGSTQPQHF
>.|TRBD1|TRBJ1-4|TRBV5-6
TGTGCCAGCAGCTTAGGAGGGGGCGGTGAAAAACTGTTTTTT
CASSLGGGGEKLFF
>.|.|TRBJ2-7|TRBV6-1
TGTGCCAGCAGTGACCGCAGAGATAGCACGGCAGCCTACGAGCAGTACTTC
CASSDRRDSTAAYEQYF
>.|.|TRBJ1-1|TRBV28
TGTGCCAGCAGTACCCCCGGGGACACTGAAGCTTTCTTT
CASSTPGDTEAFF
>once|.|TRBJ2-2|TRBV3-1/TRBV3-2
TGTGCCAGCAGCCGAGCTAGGACCGGGGAGCTGTTTTTT
CASSRARTGELFF
>.|TRBD2|TRBJ2-1|TRBV7-3
TGTGCCAGCAGCAAAATGACTAGCGGGGTCAACAATGAGCAGTTCTTC
CASSKMTSGVNNEQFF
>once|TRBD1|TRBJ2-7|TRBV28
TGTGCCAGCAGTTTATCGAGGGGGCAGAACGAGCAGTACTTC
CASSLSRGQNEQYF
>.|TRBD2|TRBJ2-1|TRBV3-1/TRBV3-2
TGTGCCAGCCATAGCGGGGGATCCCCCAATGAGCAGTTCTTC
CASHSGGSPNEQFF
>.|TRBD1|TRBJ1-1|TRBV5-1
TGCGCCAGCAGCGGATCAGGGGGGAACACTGAAGCTTTCTTT
CASSGSGGNTEAFF
>once|TRBD1|TRBJ1-5|TRBV7-6
TGTGCCAGCAGCTTAGGGACAGGGGGCTCAAATCAGCCCCAGCATTTT
CASSLGTGGSNQPQHF